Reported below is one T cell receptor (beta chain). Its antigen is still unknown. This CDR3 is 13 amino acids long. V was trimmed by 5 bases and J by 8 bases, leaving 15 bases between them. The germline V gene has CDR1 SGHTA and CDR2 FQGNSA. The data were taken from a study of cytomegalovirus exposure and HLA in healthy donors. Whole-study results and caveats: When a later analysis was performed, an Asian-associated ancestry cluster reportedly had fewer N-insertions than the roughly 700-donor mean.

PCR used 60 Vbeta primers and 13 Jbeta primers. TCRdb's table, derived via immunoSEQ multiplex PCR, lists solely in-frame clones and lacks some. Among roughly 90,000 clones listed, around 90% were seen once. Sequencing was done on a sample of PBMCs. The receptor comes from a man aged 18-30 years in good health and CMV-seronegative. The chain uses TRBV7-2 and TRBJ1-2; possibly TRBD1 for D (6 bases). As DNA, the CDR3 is TGTGCCAGCAGCGTCGGGACACGGTACGGCTACACCTTC. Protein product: CASSVGTRYGYTF.